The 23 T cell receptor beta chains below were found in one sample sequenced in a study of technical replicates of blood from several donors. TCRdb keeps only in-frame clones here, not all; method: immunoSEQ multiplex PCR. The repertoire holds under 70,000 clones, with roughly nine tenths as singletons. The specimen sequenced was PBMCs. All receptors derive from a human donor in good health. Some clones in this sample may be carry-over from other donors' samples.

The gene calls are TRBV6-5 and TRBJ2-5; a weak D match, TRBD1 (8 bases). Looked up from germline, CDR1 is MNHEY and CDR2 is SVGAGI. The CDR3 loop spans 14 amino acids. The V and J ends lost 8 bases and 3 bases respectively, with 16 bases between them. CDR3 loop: CASGDYRGKETQYF. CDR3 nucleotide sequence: TGTGCCAGCGGGGACTACAGGGGGAAAGAGACCCAGTACTTC.

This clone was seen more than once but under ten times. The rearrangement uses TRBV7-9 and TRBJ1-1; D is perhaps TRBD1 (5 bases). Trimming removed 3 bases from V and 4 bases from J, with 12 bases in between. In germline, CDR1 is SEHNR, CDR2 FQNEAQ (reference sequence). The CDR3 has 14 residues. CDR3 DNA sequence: TGTGCCAGCAGCTTTGGGGCAGTCGGCACTGAAGCTTTCTTT. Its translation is CASSFGAVGTEAFF.

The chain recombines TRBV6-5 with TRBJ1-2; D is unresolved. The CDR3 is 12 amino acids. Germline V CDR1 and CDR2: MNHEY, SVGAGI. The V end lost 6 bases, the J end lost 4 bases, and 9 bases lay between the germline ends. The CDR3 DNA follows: TGTGCCAGCAGCTTGGTCGGCTATGGCTACACCTTC. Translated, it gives CASSLVGYGYTF.

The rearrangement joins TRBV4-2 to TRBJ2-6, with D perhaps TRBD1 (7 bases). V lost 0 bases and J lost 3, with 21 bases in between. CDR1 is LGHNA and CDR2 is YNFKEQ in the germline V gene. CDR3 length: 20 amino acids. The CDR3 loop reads CASSQDGAGGGLLGANVLTF. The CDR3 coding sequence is TGTGCCAGCAGCCAAGATGGGGCAGGGGGAGGCCTTCTTGGGGCCAACGTCCTGACTTTC.

CDR3 sequence (DNA): TGTGCCAGCAGTTTAGAACCGAGCTATGGCTACACCTTC. Translated, it gives CASSLEPSYGYTF. J is TRBJ1-2 and V is TRBV27; D call uncertain. CDR1 is MNHEY, CDR2 SMNVEV, per germline (reference sequence). The CDR3 extends over 13 amino acids. V was pared by 2 bases and J by 4 bases, with 8 bases between.

In DNA form, the CDR3 reads TGCGCCAGCAGCCCGGGGCTAGCGGGAGGGTTGAAATCCTACGAGCAGTACTTC. It translates to CASSPGLAGGLKSYEQYF. This chain connects TRBV5-1 to TRBJ2-7, with TRBD2 matching 12 bases. The CDR3 covers 18 residues. CDR1 is SGHRS and CDR2 is YFSETQ in the germline V gene. V shed 4 bases, J shed 1 base, and the junction held 12 bases outside the gene matches.

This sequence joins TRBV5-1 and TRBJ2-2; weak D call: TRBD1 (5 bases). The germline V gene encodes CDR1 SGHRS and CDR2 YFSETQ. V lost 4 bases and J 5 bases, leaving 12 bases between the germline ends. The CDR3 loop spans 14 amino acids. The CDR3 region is CASSPRVGTGELFF. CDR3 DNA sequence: TGCGCCAGCAGCCCCAGGGTGGGGACCGGGGAGCTGTTTTTT.

Here the CDR3 DNA reads TGCGCCAGCAGTTTTGACGGACTAGCGGGGGGCGTTCGGGAGCAGTTCTTC. Its protein is CASSFDGLAGGVREQFF. This rearrangement joins TRBV5-1 to TRBJ2-1, with 14 bases that match TRBD2. Looked up from germline, CDR1 is SGHRS and CDR2 is YFSETQ. The CDR3 is 17 residues long. Losses at the gene ends were 5 bases for V and 10 bases for J; bases not matched to a gene: 14.

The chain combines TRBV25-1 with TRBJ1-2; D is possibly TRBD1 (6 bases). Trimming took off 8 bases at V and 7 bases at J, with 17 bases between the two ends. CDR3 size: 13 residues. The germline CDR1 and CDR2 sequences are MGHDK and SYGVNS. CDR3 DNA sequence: TGTGCCAGCGGGGACAATGCCCCTCTTGGCTACACCTTC. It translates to CASGDNAPLGYTF.

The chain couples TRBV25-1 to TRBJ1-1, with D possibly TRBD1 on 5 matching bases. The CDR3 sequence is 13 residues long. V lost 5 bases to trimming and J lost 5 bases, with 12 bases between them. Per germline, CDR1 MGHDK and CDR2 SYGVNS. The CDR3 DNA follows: TGTGCCAGCAGTAAAAACCAGGGAACTGAAGCTTTCTTT. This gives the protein CASSKNQGTEAFF. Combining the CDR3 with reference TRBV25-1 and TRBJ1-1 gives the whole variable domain EADIYQTPRYLVIGTGKKITLECSQTMGHDKMYWYQQDPGMELHLIHYSYGVNSTEKGDLSSESTVSRIRTEHFPLTLESARPSHTSQYLCASSKNQGTEAFFGQGTRLTVV.

Here the CDR3 reads CASSQDTHGQWSASTDTQYF. The CDR3 DNA sequence: TGCGCCAGCAGCCAAGATACTCACGGACAATGGAGCGCCAGCACAGATACGCAGTATTTT. The chain has TRBV4-3 and TRBJ2-3; D may be TRBD1 (5 bases). Trimming removed 0 bases at V and 0 bases at J, with 22 bases between. Germline values: CDR1 LGHNA, CDR2 YSLEER. This CDR3 region has 20 residues.

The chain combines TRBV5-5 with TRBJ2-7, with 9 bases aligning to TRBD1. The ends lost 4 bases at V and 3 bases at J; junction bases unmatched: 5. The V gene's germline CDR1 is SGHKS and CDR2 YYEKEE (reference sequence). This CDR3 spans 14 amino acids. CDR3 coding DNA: TGTGCCAGCAGCCGGGACAGGGTGGTCTACGAGCAGTACTTC. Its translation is CASSRDRVVYEQYF.

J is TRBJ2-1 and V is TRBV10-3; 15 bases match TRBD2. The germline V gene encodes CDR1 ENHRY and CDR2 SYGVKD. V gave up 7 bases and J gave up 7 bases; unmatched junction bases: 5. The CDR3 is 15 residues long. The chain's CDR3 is CAIKSGLAGGNEQFF. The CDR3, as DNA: TGTGCCATCAAATCTGGACTAGCGGGGGGGAATGAGCAGTTCTTC.

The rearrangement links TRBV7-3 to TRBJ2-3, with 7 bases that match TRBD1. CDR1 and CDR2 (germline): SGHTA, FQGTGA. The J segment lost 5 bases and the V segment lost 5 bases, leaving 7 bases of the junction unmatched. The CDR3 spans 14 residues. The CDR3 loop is CASSIGTVGDTQYF. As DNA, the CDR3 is TGTGCCAGCAGCATAGGGACAGTGGGAGATACGCAGTATTTT.

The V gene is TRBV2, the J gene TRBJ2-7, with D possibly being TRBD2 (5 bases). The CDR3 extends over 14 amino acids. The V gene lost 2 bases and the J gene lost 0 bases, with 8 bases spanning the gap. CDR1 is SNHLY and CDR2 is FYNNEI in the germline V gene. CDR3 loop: CASSESGNSYEQYF. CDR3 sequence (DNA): TGTGCCAGCAGTGAATCGGGGAACTCCTACGAGCAGTACTTC.

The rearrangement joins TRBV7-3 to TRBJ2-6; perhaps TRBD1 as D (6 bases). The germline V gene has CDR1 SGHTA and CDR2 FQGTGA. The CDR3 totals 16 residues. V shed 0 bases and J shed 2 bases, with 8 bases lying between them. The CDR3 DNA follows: TGTGCCAGCAGCTTAACAGGGGGTGCTGGGGCCAACGTCCTGACTTTC. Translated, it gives CASSLTGGAGANVLTF.

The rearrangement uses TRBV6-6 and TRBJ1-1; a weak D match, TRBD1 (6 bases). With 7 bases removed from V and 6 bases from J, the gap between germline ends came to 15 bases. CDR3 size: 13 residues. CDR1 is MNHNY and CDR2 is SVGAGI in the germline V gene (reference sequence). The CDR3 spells CASTLRGTAEAFF. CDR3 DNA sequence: TGTGCCAGCACCTTGAGGGGGACCGCTGAAGCTTTCTTT.

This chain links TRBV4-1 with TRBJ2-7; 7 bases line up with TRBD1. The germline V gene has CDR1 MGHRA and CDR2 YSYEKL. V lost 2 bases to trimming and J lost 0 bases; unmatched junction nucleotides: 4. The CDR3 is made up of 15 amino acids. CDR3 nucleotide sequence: TGCGCCAGCAGCCAACGGACAGGAACCTCCTACGAGCAGTACTTC. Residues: CASSQRTGTSYEQYF.

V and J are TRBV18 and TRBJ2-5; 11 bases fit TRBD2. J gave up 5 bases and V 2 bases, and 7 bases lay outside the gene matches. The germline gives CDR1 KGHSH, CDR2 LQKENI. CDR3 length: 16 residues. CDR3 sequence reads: CASSPSLAGGLETQYF. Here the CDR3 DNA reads TGTGCCAGCTCACCAAGTCTAGCGGGAGGATTGGAGACCCAGTACTTC.

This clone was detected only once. The CDR3 DNA is TGCAGCGTTGAAGATAGGACGGGGAGGCACTATGGCTACACCTTC. It translates to CSVEDRTGRHYGYTF. V is TRBV29-1 and J is TRBJ1-2; no clear D. Trimming cost V 0 bases and J 3 bases, with 14 bases left between them. The CDR3 is 15 amino acids. Germline values: CDR1 SQVTM, CDR2 ANQGSEA.

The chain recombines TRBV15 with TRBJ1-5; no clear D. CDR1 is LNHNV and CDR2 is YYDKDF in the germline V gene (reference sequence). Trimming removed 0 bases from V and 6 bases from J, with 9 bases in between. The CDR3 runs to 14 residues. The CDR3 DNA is TGTGCCACCAGCAGAGATCCTGGGCCTCAGCCCCAGCATTTT. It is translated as CATSRDPGPQPQHF.

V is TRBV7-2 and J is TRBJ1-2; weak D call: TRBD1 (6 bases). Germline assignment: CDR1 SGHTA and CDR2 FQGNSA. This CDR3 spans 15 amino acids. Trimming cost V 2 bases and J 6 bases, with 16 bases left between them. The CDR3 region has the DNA TGTGCCAGCAGCTTAAAGTTGGGGGCCCCCAATGGCTACACCTTC. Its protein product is CASSLKLGAPNGYTF.

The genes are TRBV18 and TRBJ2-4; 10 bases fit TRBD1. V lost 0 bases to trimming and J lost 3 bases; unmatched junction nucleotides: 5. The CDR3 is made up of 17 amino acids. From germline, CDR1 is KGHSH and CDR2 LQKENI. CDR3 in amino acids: CASSPPGQGSVKNIQYF. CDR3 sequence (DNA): TGTGCCAGCTCACCACCGGGACAGGGGAGCGTCAAAAACATTCAGTACTTC.